A selection of T cell receptor beta chains follows, all from one sample in a study of cytomegalovirus exposure and HLA in healthy donors. TCRdb's copy holds only in-frame clones and misses some; the assay was immunoSEQ multiplex PCR. The sample holds about 130,000 clones; almost 85% are singletons and the top ten take roughly 2.5%. The specimen sequenced was PBMCs. These receptors were obtained from a boy between 2 and 10 years old in good health and CMV-seronegative. CDR3s include the opening cysteine and the closing phenylalanine or tryptophan. D genes are given only for firm matches. Some rows have no size entry. The others give once, few or many, or a class for an expanded clone.

J gene | V gene | D gene | clone size | CDR3 DNA | CDR3 protein
TRBJ1-1 | TRBV7-7 | . | . | TGTGCTAGCAGCCGACAGGAAAACACTGAAGCTTTCTTT | CASSRQENTEAFF
TRBJ1-5 | TRBV2 | . | . | TGTGCCAGCAGAGCCGGGGGGGATGGGCGTGCGGCCCAAAATCAGCCCCAGCATTTT | CASRAGGDGRAAQNQPQHF
TRBJ1-2 | TRBV4-1 | . | . | TGCGCCAGCAGCCATACCAAACCCGGGGGTTCCTATGGCTACACCTTC | CASSHTKPGGSYGYTF
TRBJ2-5 | TRBV7-3 | TRBD2 | . | TGTGCCAGCAGCTTAGGGAGGCTAGCGGGATTTACGACGGAGACCCAGTACTTC | CASSLGRLAGFTTETQYF
TRBJ2-5 | TRBV5-6 | TRBD1 | . | TGTGCCAGCAGCACTGACAGGGAAGAGACCCAGTACTTC | CASSTDREETQYF
TRBJ1-1 | TRBV7-2 | . | . | TGTGCCAGCAGCCACAGAGGGGGGGGAGACACTGAAGCTTTCTTT | CASSHRGGGDTEAFF
TRBJ2-5 | TRBV18 | TRBD1 | few | TGTGCCAGCTCACCCTGGGACAGCCAAGAGACCCAGTACTTC | CASSPWDSQETQYF
TRBJ2-7 | TRBV19 | TRBD2 | . | TGTGCCAGTAGTATGGGAGGGGTTTCCTACGAGCAGTACTTT | CASSMGGVSYEQYF
TRBJ1-1 | TRBV15 | . | . | TGTGCCACCGGAGACAGGTTGGGGGCCACTGAAGCTTTCTTT | CATGDRLGATEAFF
TRBJ1-1 | TRBV7-6 | TRBD1 | . | TGTGCCAGCAGCTCCGGGGACAGGAGGAGCACTGAAGCTTTCTTT | CASSSGDRRSTEAFF
TRBJ2-1 | TRBV9 | . | . | TGTGCCAGCAGCGTAGGTAAGGGGAATGAGCAGTTCTTC | CASSVGKGNEQFF
TRBJ2-7 | TRBV5-6 | . | once | TGTGCCAGCAGCTTGGTGGGCAGGGCTTACGAGCAGTACTTC | CASSLVGRAYEQYF
TRBJ2-3 | TRBV7-9 | . | . | TGTGCCAGCAGCTTAGCGGGAGAACCAGATACGCAGTATTTT | CASSLAGEPDTQYF
TRBJ2-1 | TRBV6-4 | . | . | TGTGCCAGCAGTGACGAAACGGTGGAGGTGAATGAGCAGTTCTTC | CASSDETVEVNEQFF
TRBJ1-5 | TRBV30 | . | . | TGTGCCTGGAGTGTACATAGCAATCAGCCCCAGCATTTT | CAWSVHSNQPQHF
TRBJ1-1 | TRBV7-2 | TRBD1 | . | TGTGCCAGCAGCTTAGTTACGGACAGGGGTTCTGTTCCGAACACTGAAGCTTTCTTT | CASSLVTDRGSVPNTEAFF
TRBJ1-2 | TRBV11-2 | TRBD1 | once | TGTGCCAGCAGTGGGACAGGGGGTGCTTATGGCTACACCTTC | CASSGTGGAYGYTF
TRBJ1-1 | TRBV2 | . | . | TGTGCCAGCAGTGAGGGCAGGCTGAACACTGAAGCTTTCTTT | CASSEGRLNTEAFF
TRBJ2-3 | TRBV4-2 | TRBD2 | . | TGTGCCAGCAGCCAGACTAGCGGGAGGCCTGCAGATACGCAGTATTTT | CASSQTSGRPADTQYF
TRBJ1-1 | TRBV6-5 | . | . | TGTGCCAGCAGACCCCAGGGCAATGAAGCTTTCTTT | CASRPQGNEAFF
TRBJ2-7 | TRBV4-2 | TRBD1 | . | TGTGCCAGCAGCCAAGGATTTTCGGACAGGGCCCGCGAGCAGTACTTC | CASSQGFSDRAREQYF
TRBJ1-1 | TRBV2 | . | . | TGTGCCAGCAATCCTCAGACTTTCATGAACACTGAAGCTTTCTTT | CASNPQTFMNTEAFF
TRBJ1-4 | TRBV5-1 | . | . | TGCGCCAGCAAAAGTAGAGGGGAGGTAGTTGAAAAACTGTTTTTT | CASKSRGEVVEKLFF
TRBJ2-1 | TRBV6-1 | TRBD2 | . | TGTGCCAGCGCCACTAGCGTTCCCTACAATGAGCAGTTCTTC | CASATSVPYNEQFF
TRBJ1-2 | TRBV30 | . | once | TGTGCCTGGAGTGAGTGGACAGAGACCCTCTATGGCTACACCTTC | CAWSEWTETLYGYTF
TRBJ1-1 | TRBV11-2 | . | . | TGTGCCAGCAGCTTTTATGCCGGGACACCAGAAGCTTTCTTT | CASSFYAGTPEAFF
TRBJ1-1 | TRBV7-9 | . | . | TGTGCCAGCAGCTTAGAGGAAGGGGCTGAAGCTTTCTTT | CASSLEEGAEAFF
TRBJ2-5 | TRBV5-1 | TRBD2 | . | TGCGCCAGCAGCTTGTTCGGGAGGGGGGAGACCCAGTACTTC | CASSLFGRGETQYF
TRBJ1-2 | TRBV9 | TRBD1 | . | TGTGCCAGCAGCCCAAGACCTTTCAGGGGGCGATTCTATGGCTACACCTTC | CASSPRPFRGRFYGYTF
TRBJ2-5 | TRBV12-5 | TRBD2 | . | TGTGCTAGTGGTTCCTGGACTAGCGGGAATTCGGAGACCCAGTACTTC | CASGSWTSGNSETQYF
TRBJ1-6 | TRBV4-2 | . | once | TGTGCCAGCAGCCAAGAAATGACGGAGTCACCCCTCCACTTT | CASSQEMTESPLHF
TRBJ1-3 | TRBV19 | . | . | TGTGCCAGTACCTCCGGGGGCTCTGGAAACACCATATATTTT | CASTSGGSGNTIYF
TRBJ1-5 | TRBV7-7 | . | . | TGTGCTAGCAGCTTTAGCACCGAGACGGGATATAGCAATCAGCCCCAGCATTTT | CASSFSTETGYSNQPQHF
TRBJ2-2 | TRBV7-2 | TRBD2 | . | TGTGCCAGCAGCTTAACGGGGAGGGGAACCGGGGAGCTGTTTTTT | CASSLTGRGTGELFF
TRBJ1-2 | TRBV15 | . | . | TGTGCCACCAGCGGGCTTGTGGATGGCTACACCTTC | CATSGLVDGYTF
TRBJ2-5 | TRBV7-9 | TRBD2 | . | TGTGCCAGCAGCTACCCCCTAGCGGGAGAGCTTCAAGAGACCCAGTACTTC | CASSYPLAGELQETQYF
TRBJ1-2 | TRBV6-4 | . | . | TGTGCCAGCAGTGACTCACGAGGAACTCTTGGCTACACCTTC | CASSDSRGTLGYTF
TRBJ2-1 | TRBV6-6 | TRBD2 | . | TGTGCCAGCAGTTTACACATGGGGGGGATCGACAATGAGCAGTTCTTC | CASSLHMGGIDNEQFF
TRBJ2-3 | TRBV6-5 | . | . | TGTGCCAGCAGTTACGAGCCCACTAGCACAGATACGCAGTATTTT | CASSYEPTSTDTQYF
TRBJ2-1 | TRBV13 | TRBD2 | . | TGTGCCAGCAGCTCCCGACTAGCGGGAGGGGGTGAGCAGTTCTTC | CASSSRLAGGGEQFF
TRBJ1-6 | TRBV2 | . | . | TGTGCCATGCGGGTCAGGTATCGATCACCCCTCCACTTT | CAMRVRYRSPLHF
TRBJ2-1 | TRBV5-1 | . | . | TGCGCCAGCAGCTACAGCGGATCCTACAATGAGCAGTTCTTC | CASSYSGSYNEQFF